Described below is a single T cell receptor beta chain sequence and its context. Its antigen is unidentified. This record belongs to a study of cytomegalovirus exposure and HLA in healthy donors. The CDR3 consists of 15 residues. V gave up 2 bases and J gave up 7 bases, with 17 bases separating them. The germline V gene encodes CDR1 KGHSH and CDR2 LQKENI. Broader study findings: The likely origin of a cluster of highly shared sequence variants was a sequencing artifact.

The study ran its PCR with 60 Vbeta and 13 Jbeta primers. TCRdb's copy holds only in-frame clones and misses some; the assay was immunoSEQ multiplex PCR. The sample carries 70,000 to 95,000 clones, around 79% recorded once. The clonotype originates from a woman aged 40 to 49 in good health and CMV-seropositive. V usage is TRBV18 and J usage is TRBJ2-5, with D possibly matching TRBD2 (5 bases). Source material: PBMCs. The CDR3 DNA reads as TGTGCCAGCTCACCATTCGAGCTGCGGGCGGGGACCCAGTACTTC. Amino acids: CASSPFELRAGTQYF.